This TCR beta chain was sequenced during a study of radiotherapy plus CTLA-4 blockade in lung cancer. Study summary: Objective responses were observed in more than 15% of patients, and disease control was achieved by roughly 31%. Overall study findings and caveats: Blood TCR clones of tumor origin expanded after radiotherapy plus ipilimumab. In blood, early T cell clone dynamics reportedly predicted response best, together with interferon-beta.

Those with chemo-refractory metastatic non-small-cell lung cancer were treated with focal radiation combined with CTLA-4 blockade using ipilimumab. The germline V gene encodes CDR1 SNHLY and CDR2 FYNNEI. There are 14 residues in the CDR3. With V trimmed by 4 bases and J by 6 bases, 7 bases remained unmatched. Method: immunoSEQ multiplex PCR; TCRdb's copy keeps in-frame clones and lacks some. This table holds 34,000 or so clones, around 70% found once. About this clone itself: No antigen is known for it.

Sequenced material: peripheral blood, taken from a patient treated with radiotherapy plus ipilimumab. The gene calls are TRBV2 and TRBJ1-1, with 8 nucleotides matching TRBD1. This sequence originates from a human donor with non-small cell lung cancer that progressed on radiotherapy plus ipilimumab. CDR3 region: CASSVRQGRSEAFF. In nucleotides, the CDR3 is TGTGCCAGCAGTGTAAGACAGGGGAGGTCTGAAGCTTTCTTT.